The clone carrying this T cell receptor (beta chain) appeared a few times. This sample stems from a study of human T cells and chemical hapten exposure. Trimming cost V 3 bases and J 9 bases, with 12 bases left between them. Germline lookup yields CDR1 DFQATT and CDR2 SNEGSKA (reference sequence). The CDR3 length is 12 residues. TCRdb independently ran MiXCR on the RACE reads; one entry per CDR3 protein. The profile shows about 120,000 distinct CDR3 sequences, about 11% of them singletons. Indicated time point: patch test 3, about 24 weeks after DPC sensitization. Described treatment: therapeutic diphenylcyclopropenone sensitization with weekly scalp DPC.

The clonotype was recovered from a woman in her forties or fifties with alopecia areata. Some clones in this sample may be carry-over from other donors' samples. The chain employs TRBV20-1 and TRBJ2-4; D possibly corresponds to TRBD1 (6 bases). Here the sequenced sample was whole blood, taken in connection with sensitization to the hapten diphenylcyclopropenone (DPC). The CDR3, as DNA: TGCAGTGCTAGTGCTACAGGGAGCATTCAGTACTTC. Protein product: CSASATGSIQYF.